A single sample is the source of the 12 T cell receptor beta chains below, sequenced in a study of blood T cell repertoires in COVID-19. The assay was immunoSEQ multiplex PCR, and TCRdb's table has in-frame clones only and misses some. The sample records about 410,000 clones, 70% to 90% being singletons. Material for sequencing was peripheral blood. The source of these receptors is a woman aged 25 to 45 with active or convalescent COVID-19.

The chain carries TRBV4-1 and TRBJ2-7; tentative D call: TRBD2 (6 bases). Germline CDR1 is MGHRA and CDR2 is YSYEKL. The V end lost 1 base, the J end lost 0 bases, and 10 bases lay between the germline ends. The CDR3 has 15 amino acids. The CDR3 DNA reads TGCGCCAGCAGCCAAGGAGGCGGGATCTCCTACGAGCAGTACTTC. This codes for CASSQGGGISYEQYF.

V is TRBV6-1 and J is TRBJ2-5; D uncertain. V lost 3 bases and J 6 bases, leaving 11 bases between the germline ends. The germline V gene encodes CDR1 MNHNS and CDR2 SASEGT. The CDR3 has 13 residues. The CDR3 DNA reads as TGTGCCAGCAGTGACCCCCTGAGCCAGACCCAGTACTTC. Protein: CASSDPLSQTQYF.

This chain joins TRBV27 and TRBJ1-6; 7 nucleotides agree with TRBD1. Per germline, CDR1 MNHEY and CDR2 SMNVEV (reference sequence). The CDR3 runs 15 residues. J gave up 6 bases and V 9 bases, and 11 bases lay outside the gene matches. The CDR3 nucleotides read TGTGCCAGGGCGATTCGAGACAGGGTTAATTCACCCCTCCACTTT. This sequence encodes CARAIRDRVNSPLHF.

This clone was seen once. The chain employs TRBV29-1 and TRBJ2-5; 7 bases fit TRBD2. The CDR3 has 13 amino acids. CDR1 is SQVTM and CDR2 is ANQGSEA in the germline V gene. Losses at the gene ends were 4 bases for V and 5 bases for J; bases not matched to a gene: 7. The CDR3 loop reads CSVAMGGEETQYF. Here the CDR3 DNA reads TGCAGCGTTGCGATGGGGGGGGAGGAGACCCAGTACTTC.

The rearrangement links TRBV6-6 to TRBJ1-1; TRBD1 matches 11 bases. The length of the CDR3 is 15 residues. Germline CDR1 and CDR2: MNHNY and SVGAGI (reference sequence). V shed 4 bases, J shed 0 bases, and the junction held 1 base outside the gene matches. As DNA, the CDR3 is TGTGCCAGCAGTTGGGACAGGGGGATGAACACTGAAGCTTTCTTT. This sequence encodes CASSWDRGMNTEAFF.

The chain carries TRBV6-1 and TRBJ1-3, with D hard to call. With 2 bases removed from V and 0 bases from J, the gap between germline ends came to 8 bases. Germline values: CDR1 MNHNS, CDR2 SASEGT. This CDR3 region has 15 residues. DNA of the CDR3: TGTGCCAGCAGTGAACCCCCCGGCTCTGGAAACACCATATATTTT. Amino acids: CASSEPPGSGNTIYF.

The V and J genes are TRBV27 and TRBJ1-6; no reliable D call. The CDR3 totals 16 residues. The germline V and J ends were trimmed by 0 bases and 9 bases, with 15 bases remaining between them. The germline gives CDR1 MNHEY, CDR2 SMNVEV (reference sequence). The CDR3 reads CASSLSPTGSTSPLHF. The CDR3 nucleotides read TGTGCCAGCAGTTTATCGCCGACCGGGTCCACTTCACCCCTCCACTTT.

V gene TRBV5-1 combines with J gene TRBJ1-4; 8 positions agree with TRBD1. This CDR3 is 15 amino acids long. Germline values: CDR1 SGHRS, CDR2 YFSETQ. V lost 1 base and J lost 5; bases outside the gene matches: 4. The CDR3 nucleotides are TGCGCCAGCAGCTTGTCAGGGGGCAACAATGAAAAACTGTTTTTT. Translated, it gives CASSLSGGNNEKLFF.

This sequence joins TRBV25-1 and TRBJ1-5; D is possibly TRBD1 (5 bases). The CDR3 contains 14 residues. Trimming cost V 2 bases and J 3 bases, with 8 bases left between them. Germline loops: CDR1 MGHDK, CDR2 SYGVNS. This chain's CDR3 is CASSEGGNNQPQHF. DNA of the CDR3: TGTGCCAGCAGTGAAGGGGGGAACAATCAGCCCCAGCATTTT.

The chain has TRBV6-5 and TRBJ1-2; D is possibly TRBD1 (5 bases). Germline loops: CDR1 MNHEY, CDR2 SVGAGI. Trimming shortened V by 0 bases and J by 7 bases, and 12 bases separated the two germline ends. The CDR3 sequence is 14 residues long. The CDR3 spells CASSYSGGKAGYTF. The CDR3, as DNA: TGTGCCAGCAGTTACTCGGGGGGAAAGGCTGGCTACACCTTC.

This chain links TRBV9 with TRBJ2-5, with 9 bases matching TRBD2. This CDR3 comprises 16 residues. The junction had 10 bases not matched to a gene; V was cut back by 2 bases and J by 5 bases. The germline CDR1 and CDR2 sequences are SGDLS and YYNGEE. The CDR3 loop reads CASSVSRGGFTETQYF. CDR3 sequence (DNA): TGTGCCAGCAGCGTGTCGCGGGGGGGCTTTACCGAGACCCAGTACTTC.

This chain joins TRBV10-3 and TRBJ2-1; 9 bases match TRBD2. Germline V gene sequence: CDR1 ENHRY, CDR2 SYGVKD. The CDR3 length is 14 residues. With V trimmed by 8 bases and J by 7 bases, 9 bases remained unmatched. The CDR3 is CAIGLGLAANEQFF. CDR3 coding DNA: TGTGCCATCGGACTGGGACTAGCAGCAAATGAGCAGTTCTTC.